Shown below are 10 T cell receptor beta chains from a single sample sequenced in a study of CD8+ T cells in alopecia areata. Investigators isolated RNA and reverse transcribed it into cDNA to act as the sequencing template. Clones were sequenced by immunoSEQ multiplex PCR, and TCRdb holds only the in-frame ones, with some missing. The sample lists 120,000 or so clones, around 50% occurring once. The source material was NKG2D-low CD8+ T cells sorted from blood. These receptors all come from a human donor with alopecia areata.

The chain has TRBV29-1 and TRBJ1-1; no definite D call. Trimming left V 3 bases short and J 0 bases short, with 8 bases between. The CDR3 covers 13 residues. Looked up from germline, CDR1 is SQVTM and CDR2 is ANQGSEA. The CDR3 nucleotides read TGCAGCGTTGATCTCGGCCTGAACACTGAAGCTTTCTTT. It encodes CSVDLGLNTEAFF.

CDR3 loop: CASRDPLAYEQYF. CDR3 sequence (DNA): TGTGCCAGCAGGGATCCTCTAGCTTACGAGCAGTACTTC. The V call is TRBV7-9, the J call TRBJ2-7, with D tentatively TRBD2 (5 bases). The V gene's germline CDR1 is SEHNR and CDR2 FQNEAQ (reference sequence). The CDR3 covers 13 residues. The V end was cut by 6 bases, the J end by 4 bases, with 13 bases between.

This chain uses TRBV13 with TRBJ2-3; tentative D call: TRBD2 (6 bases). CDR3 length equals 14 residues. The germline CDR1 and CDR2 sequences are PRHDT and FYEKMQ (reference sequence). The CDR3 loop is CPSGSGEATDTQYF. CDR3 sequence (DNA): TGTCCGTCCGGGTCCGGGGAGGCGACAGATACGCAGTATTTT. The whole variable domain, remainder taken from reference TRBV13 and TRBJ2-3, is AAGVIQSPRHLIKEKRETATLKCYPIPRHDTVYWYQQGPGQDPQFLISFYEKMQSDKGSIPDRFSAQQFSDYHSELNMSSLELGDSALYFCPSGSGEATDTQYFGPGTRLTVL.

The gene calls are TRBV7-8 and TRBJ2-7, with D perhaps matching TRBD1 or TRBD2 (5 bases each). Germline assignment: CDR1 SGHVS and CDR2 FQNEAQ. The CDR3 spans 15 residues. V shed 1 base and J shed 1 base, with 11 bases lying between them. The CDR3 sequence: CASSLGGTGSYEQYF. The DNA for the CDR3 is TGTGCCAGCAGCTTAGGAGGGACGGGATCCTACGAGCAGTACTTC.

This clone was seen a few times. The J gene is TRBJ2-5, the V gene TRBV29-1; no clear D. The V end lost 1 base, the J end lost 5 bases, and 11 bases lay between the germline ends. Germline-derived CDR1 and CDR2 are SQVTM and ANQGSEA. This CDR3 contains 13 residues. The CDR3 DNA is TGCAGCGTTGAAGGGCTGGACCCCGAGACCCAGTACTTC. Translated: CSVEGLDPETQYF.

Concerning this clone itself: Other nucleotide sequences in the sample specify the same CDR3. CDR3 sequence: CASSPSQETQYF. In nucleotides, the CDR3 is TGTGCCAGCAGTCCCTCCCAAGAGACCCAGTACTTC. The J gene is TRBJ2-5, the V gene TRBV27; no clear D gene. V lost 5 bases and J lost 1, with 5 bases in between. The CDR3 loop spans 12 amino acids. Per germline, CDR1 MNHEY and CDR2 SMNVEV (reference sequence).

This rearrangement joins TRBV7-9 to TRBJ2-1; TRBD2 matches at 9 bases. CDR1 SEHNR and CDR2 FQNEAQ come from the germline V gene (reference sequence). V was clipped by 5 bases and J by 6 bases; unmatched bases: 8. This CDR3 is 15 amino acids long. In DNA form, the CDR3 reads TGTGCCAGCAGCGGTAGGACTAGCGAGATCAATGAGCAGTTCTTC. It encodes CASSGRTSEINEQFF.

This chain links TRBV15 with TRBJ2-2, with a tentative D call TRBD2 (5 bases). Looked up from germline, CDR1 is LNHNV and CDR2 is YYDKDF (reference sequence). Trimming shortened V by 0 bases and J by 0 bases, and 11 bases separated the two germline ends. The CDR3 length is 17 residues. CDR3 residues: CATSRDSAGSNTGELFF. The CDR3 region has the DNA TGTGCCACCAGCAGAGATTCGGCGGGCTCGAACACCGGGGAGCTGTTTTTT.

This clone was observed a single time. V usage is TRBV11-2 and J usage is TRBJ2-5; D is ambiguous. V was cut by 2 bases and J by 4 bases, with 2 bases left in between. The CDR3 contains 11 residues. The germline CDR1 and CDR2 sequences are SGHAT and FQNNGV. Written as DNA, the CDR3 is TGTGCCAGCAGCTTAATAGAGACCCAGTACTTC. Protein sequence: CASSLIETQYF. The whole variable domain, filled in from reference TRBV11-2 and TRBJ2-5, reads EAGVAQSPRYKIIEKRQSVAFWCNPISGHATLYWYQQILGQGPKLLIQFQNNGVVDDSQLPKDRFSAERLKGVDSTLKIQPAKLEDSAVYLCASSLIETQYFGPGTRLLVL.

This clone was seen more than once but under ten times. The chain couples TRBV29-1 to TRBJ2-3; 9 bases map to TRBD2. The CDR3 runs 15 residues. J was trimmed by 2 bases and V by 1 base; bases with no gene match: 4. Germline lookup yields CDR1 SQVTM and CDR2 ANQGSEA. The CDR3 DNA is TGCAGCGTTGAAGGAGCGGGGGGCCTCACAGATACGCAGTATTTT. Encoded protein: CSVEGAGGLTDTQYF.